What follows describes a single T cell receptor (beta chain). Authors' methods: Estimates of nucleated cell counts were drawn from the amplification of reference gene primers. Repertoires were generated with immunoSEQ multiplex PCR, while TCRdb's copy carries only in-frame clones and drops some. From that table come the V and J calls and clone size; the DNA was used to work out D and trimming. The sample shows roughly 42,000 clones, 90% of them seen only once. This specimen belongs to a study of blood T cell repertoires in COVID-19. Study in general: Researchers got acute and convalescent COVID-19 samples from the United States, Italy and Spain. The cDNA or gDNA used as material had been derived from T cells, B-cell-depleted T cells, or PBMCs.

The CDR3 totals 15 residues. V dropped 1 base and J dropped 4 bases, with 13 bases sitting between them. The germline V gene encodes CDR1 MNHEY and CDR2 SVGEGT. The sample consisted of peripheral blood. This chain links TRBV6-2 or TRBV6-3 with TRBJ1-2, with unresolved D. The TCR comes from a man in his fifties with active COVID-19. The CDR3 bases are TGTGCCAGCAGTTACTTCCTGGGGAGCTCCTATGGCTACACCTTC. Its protein product is CASSYFLGSSYGYTF.